The rows below give T cell receptor beta chains drawn from one sample of a study of vaccination effects on CD4 cells after COVID-19. Their specific antigens are unknown. Only in-frame clones appear in the TCRdb table, and some are missing; sequencing was by immunoSEQ multiplex PCR. Here the sample spans some 25,000 clones, roughly 70% being singletons. The input for sequencing was CD4+ T cells from PBMCs cultured with SARS-CoV-2 spike peptides, taken after COVID-19 vaccination. The receptors derive from a human donor who received a COVID-19 vaccine. Both conserved end residues are part of each CDR3. The D gene is left open where the match is weak. Where a row states a size, it is once, few, many or the class of an expanded clone; other rows omit it.

abundance	v_gene	d_gene	j_gene	len	CDR3nt	CDR3aa
NA	TRBV3-1/TRBV3-2	TRBD1	TRBJ1-5	15	TGTGCCAGCAGCCAAGGGACAGGGGACGGTCAGCCCCAGCATTTT	CASSQGTGDGQPQHF
NA	TRBV18	NA	TRBJ2-6	17	TGTGCCAGCTCACCACCGATTAGAGAGTCTGGGGCCAACGTCCTGACTTTC	CASSPPIRESGANVLTF
NA	TRBV2	TRBD1	TRBJ2-5	15	TGTGCCAGCAGTCTACCGGGACAGGGGTGGGAGACCCAGTACTTC	CASSLPGQGWETQYF
once	TRBV5-4	NA	TRBJ2-3	15	TGTGCCAGCAGCTTGGGGAACATCGGCACAGATACGCAGTATTTT	CASSLGNIGTDTQYF
NA	TRBV4-1	TRBD1	TRBJ1-4	18	TGCGCCAGCAGAGCCAAGAGGACAGGGGGAAGGGAGGAGGAAAAACTGTTTTTT	CASRAKRTGGREEEKLFF
NA	TRBV10-1	NA	TRBJ2-2	15	TGCGCCAGCACCCTGGGAGCGCAGAACACCGGGGAGCTGTTTTTT	CASTLGAQNTGELFF
NA	TRBV2	NA	TRBJ1-6	14	TGTGCCAGCATAGCAGACATTTATAATTCACCCCTCCACTTT	CASIADIYNSPLHF
NA	TRBV24-1	NA	TRBJ2-2	18	TGTGCCACCAGTGATTTTCGTGGGAGGCCCGATAACACCGGGGAGCTGTTTTTT	CATSDFRGRPDNTGELFF
NA	TRBV15	NA	TRBJ1-3	14	TGTGCCACCAGCAGAGATCGAGGGTCGAACACCATATATTTT	CATSRDRGSNTIYF
NA	TRBV3-1/TRBV3-2	TRBD2	TRBJ2-1	16	TGTGCCAGCAGCCGGACTAGCGGGGGGGCCGTTAGTGAGCAGTTCTTC	CASSRTSGGAVSEQFF
NA	TRBV18	NA	TRBJ1-5	12	TGTGCCAGCTCACTATACAATCAGCCCCAGCATTTT	CASSLYNQPQHF
NA	TRBV7-9	NA	TRBJ1-6	13	TGTGCCAGCAATCGGGCGGGAAATTCACCCCTCCACTTT	CASNRAGNSPLHF
NA	TRBV7-8	TRBD1	TRBJ2-1	13	TGTGCCAGCAAATTAGACAGGGACAATGAGCAGTTCTTC	CASKLDRDNEQFF
NA	TRBV6-5	TRBD2	TRBJ2-1	13	TGTGCCAGCAGGGTGAGCGGGGGGGCCCAGGCGTTCTTC	CASRVSGGAQAFF
once	TRBV6-5	NA	TRBJ1-5	13	TGTGCCAGCAGTTACGACGGCAATCAGCCCCAGCATTTT	CASSYDGNQPQHF
NA	TRBV5-1	NA	TRBJ2-5	15	TGCGCCAGCAGCCCAGGGTCGGTTAGCTTAGCGACCCAGTACTTC	CASSPGSVSLATQYF
few	TRBV10-3	TRBD2	TRBJ2-2	15	TGTGCCATCAGTGAGGGACTAGCTTTCACCGGGGAGCTGTTTTTT	CAISEGLAFTGELFF
NA	TRBV5-4	TRBD1	TRBJ2-2	15	TGTGCCAGCAGCTTTATGGACAGGGGGGCCGGGGAGCTGTTTTTT	CASSFMDRGAGELFF
NA	TRBV13	NA	TRBJ2-2	16	TGTGCCAGCAGCCCCCCCGGTCAGGGGACGACCGGGGAGCTGTTTTTT	CASSPPGQGTTGELFF
once	TRBV5-8	NA	TRBJ2-5	14	TGTGCCAGCAGCCCTATCCGAGTGGAAGAGACCCAGTACTTC	CASSPIRVEETQYF
medium-sized	TRBV14	NA	TRBJ2-2	14	TGTGCCAGCAGCCAGGCTACAGGGATCGGGGAGCTGTTTTTT	CASSQATGIGELFF
NA	TRBV6-1	TRBD1	TRBJ2-7	15	TGTGCCAGCAGTGAAGCGGGACAGGGGTTCTACGAGCAGTACTTC	CASSEAGQGFYEQYF
NA	TRBV7-9	NA	TRBJ2-3	15	TGTGCCAGCAGCTTAGGGGTGATCGGGACAGATACGCAGTATTTT	CASSLGVIGTDTQYF
NA	TRBV27	NA	TRBJ2-5	14	TGTGCCAGCGCCCCGGGTCGCGGCGGGGAGACCCAGTACTTC	CASAPGRGGETQYF
few	TRBV5-1	TRBD1	TRBJ1-2	16	TGCGCCAGCAGCTCCTCTCCGGGACAGGGGAGGAATGGCTACACCTTC	CASSSSPGQGRNGYTF
NA	TRBV12-5	NA	TRBJ2-2	19	TGTGCTAGTGGTTTGGTACTTGCAATAGGGTCTACACGGACCGGGGAGCTGTTTTTT	CASGLVLAIGSTRTGELFF
NA	TRBV5-4	NA	TRBJ1-2	14	TGTGCCAGCAGCTCATTCGACCAGGCCCATGGCTACACCTTC	CASSSFDQAHGYTF
NA	TRBV6-2/TRBV6-3	TRBD2	TRBJ2-7	18	TGTGCCAGCAGTTATCAGGGACTAGCGGGAGGTAAACCCTACGAGCAGTACTTC	CASSYQGLAGGKPYEQYF
NA	TRBV7-8	NA	TRBJ1-2	15	TGTGCCAGCAGCTTAGCCGCTACAGGGAACTATGGCTACACCTTC	CASSLAATGNYGYTF
NA	TRBV6-5	NA	TRBJ2-5	14	TGTGCCACGGCACGGGGGCGCGGGGAAGAGACCCAGTACTTC	CATARGRGEETQYF
NA	TRBV6-5	NA	TRBJ2-7	14	TGTGCCAGCTTCGTAGGCGGCCAACAGGACGAGCAGTACTTC	CASFVGGQQDEQYF
NA	TRBV6-5	TRBD1	TRBJ1-2	14	TGTGCCAGCAGTAAATACCAGGGGGACTATGGCTACACCTTC	CASSKYQGDYGYTF
NA	TRBV2	NA	TRBJ1-5	15	TGTGCCAGCAGTGAAGACCCCCATAGCAATCAGCCCCAGCATTTT	CASSEDPHSNQPQHF
NA	TRBV6-5	NA	TRBJ1-3	14	TGTGCCAGCTCGGGGGTCTACTCTGGAAACACCATATATTTT	CASSGVYSGNTIYF
NA	TRBV6-6	TRBD1	TRBJ1-1	14	TGTGCCAGCAGTTACCAGACAGGGGGCTTGGAAGCTTTCTTT	CASSYQTGGLEAFF
NA	TRBV5-1	NA	TRBJ2-2	15	TGCGCCACACACGAGGGTTCAGGGAACACCGGGGAGCTGTTTTTT	CATHEGSGNTGELFF
NA	TRBV6-1	NA	TRBJ1-2	12	TGTGCCAGCAGTGAAGGGAAATATGGCTACACCTTC	CASSEGKYGYTF